This T cell receptor beta chain was obtained from a study of CD8 T cells in ankylosing spondylitis. This clonotype was seen a few times. Its antigen is unidentified. As the method for making TCR beta libraries, quantitative 5'-RACE with molecular barcodes was used. TCRdb analysed the 5' RACE reads with MiXCR anew, one entry per CDR3 protein. The sample includes fewer than 200,000 distinct CDR3 sequences, 9.5% to 10% seen only once; the top ten take over 13%. Overall study results and limits: Reports of some motif variants in reactive arthritis synovial fluid and blood predate this one. Clones linked to disease were reported to show significant enrichment in matched ankylosing spondylitis synovial fluid. A TCR beta motif of eight or nine highly homologous variants seemed to mark ankylosing spondylitis blood.

The germline CDR1 and CDR2 sequences are DFQATT and SNEGSKA (reference sequence). The CDR3 contains 14 residues. The ends lost 3 bases at V and 2 bases at J; junction bases unmatched: 6. This TCR was sampled from a female donor with ankylosing spondylitis or in good health (not recorded which). This rearrangement joins TRBV20-1 to TRBJ2-7, with 8 bases that match TRBD2. Source material: blood, either unsorted or a sorted T cell fraction (not recorded which). CDR3 in DNA: TGCAGTGCTAGGGACAGCGGGGGAACCTACGAGCAGTACTTC. Translation gives CSARDSGGTYEQYF.